This entry features one T cell receptor (beta chain) sequence. Data came from immunoSEQ multiplex PCR; TCRdb stores just in-frame clones and leaves some out. The data show around 45,000 clones, 90% to 95% seen once. V shed 4 bases and J 7 bases; nucleotides not matched to a gene: 15. The germline V gene has CDR1 SGHDT and CDR2 YYEEEE. The CDR3 extends over 17 amino acids. The data stem from a study of T cells in tuberculosis. For the study at large: In South Africa, adults with active tuberculosis were compared with IGRA-negative and latently infected IGRA-positive adolescents.

V and J are TRBV5-6 and TRBJ2-7, with 12 bases lining up with TRBD2. This sequence originates from a donor under 30 with latent tuberculosis or without tuberculosis infection. Some clones in this sample may be carry-over from other donors' samples. The sequencing input was PBMCs. The CDR3 coding sequence is TGTGCCAGCAGCCCAACACTTCTAGCGGGAGGGCCGGGGGAGCAGTACTTC. Amino acids: CASSPTLLAGGPGEQYF.